These 15 T cell receptor beta chains were all obtained from the same sample, sequenced in a study of monozygotic twins with inflammatory bowel disease. Reanalyzing the 5' RACE reads, TCRdb keeps one entry per CDR3 protein, without DNA. This sample contains roughly 200,000 distinct CDR3 sequences. The sample consisted of blood. The origin of the receptors is a human donor with ulcerative colitis or Crohn's disease, or a healthy co-twin of an affected twin (not recorded which).

V is TRBV3-1 and J is TRBJ1-2. The CDR3 runs 12 residues. Looked up from germline, CDR1 is LGHDT and CDR2 is YNNKEL (reference sequence). CDR3 sequence reads: CASSQDSYGYTF.

This sequence joins TRBV9 and TRBJ1-5; TCRdb calls TRBD1, which cannot be checked without DNA. The germline V gene has CDR1 SGDLS and CDR2 YYNGEE. The CDR3 has 14 residues. This CDR3 is CASSVGMGDQPQHF.

The chain couples TRBV5-1 to TRBJ2-7; TCRdb gives TRBD1 as the D gene, but with no DNA this cannot be confirmed. Germline CDR1 and CDR2: SGHRS and YFSETQ. The CDR3 is 15 residues long. The CDR3 protein is CASSLGGTVDYEQYF.

The chain is built from TRBV6-5 and TRBJ2-3; the TCRdb call, TRBD1, lacks DNA for checking. CDR1 is MNHEY, CDR2 SVGAGI, per germline. This CDR3 is built from 15 residues. CDR3 region: CASSLSRQNTDTQYF.

The rearrangement uses TRBV11-2 and TRBJ2-1; TCRdb designates TRBD1, a call that cannot be tested without DNA. This CDR3 spans 13 amino acids. Looked up from germline, CDR1 is SGHAT and CDR2 is FQNNGV. CDR3 amino acids: CASSQRTGTPQFF.

V usage is TRBV12-3 or TRBV12-4 and J usage is TRBJ1-4; the D gene TCRdb calls, TRBD1, cannot be checked with no DNA. The CDR3 contains 13 residues. The CDR3 sequence is CASKSWGDEKLFF.

The chain links TRBV7-8 to TRBJ2-3. This CDR3 spans 12 amino acids. The germline CDR1 and CDR2 sequences are SGHVS and FQNEAQ. The CDR3 loop reads CASSLFADTQYF. The full variable domain, its missing parts supplied by reference TRBV7-8 and TRBJ2-3, is GAGVSQSPRYKVAKRGQDVALRCDPISGHVSLFWYQQALGQGPEFLTYFQNEAQLDKSGLPSDRFFAERPEGSVSTLKIQRTQQEDSAVYLCASSLFADTQYFGPGTRLTVL.

The J gene is TRBJ2-3, the V gene TRBV6-1; as DNA is missing, the TRBD1 call by TCRdb cannot be tested. The germline CDR1 and CDR2 sequences are MNHNS and SASEGT. The CDR3 loop spans 16 amino acids. This CDR3 is CASRTLTGRSTDTQYF.

The chain is built from TRBV12-3 or TRBV12-4 and TRBJ1-4; the TRBD1 assignment by TCRdb is unverifiable without DNA. This CDR3 is built from 13 residues. The CDR3 spells CASRQGDNEKLFF.

J is TRBJ2-2 and V is TRBV10-3; with no DNA, the TCRdb D assignment of TRBD2 cannot be verified. CDR3 length: 15 amino acids. Germline CDR1 ENHRY, CDR2 SYGVKD. CDR3 loop: CAIRLSGDNTGELFF.

The chain recombines TRBV3-1 with TRBJ2-1; with no DNA, the TCRdb D assignment of TRBD2 cannot be verified. The CDR3 length is 14 residues. Germline values: CDR1 LGHDT, CDR2 YNNKEL (reference sequence). The CDR3 region is CASSQGTVNNEQFF.

The J gene is TRBJ2-5, the V gene TRBV7-6. The CDR3 sequence is 13 residues long. Germline V gene data show CDR1 as SGHVS and CDR2 as FNYEAQ. CDR3 protein: CASSLHDGETQYF.

V is TRBV20-1 and J is TRBJ2-3; lacking DNA, the TRBD2 call made by TCRdb goes unchecked. CDR1 and CDR2 (germline): DFQATT, SNEGSKA (reference sequence). The length of the CDR3 is 16 residues. CDR3 sequence: CSAQSGDLASTDTQYF.

The chain's CDR3 is CASSYSGTQHF. The genes are TRBV6-2 or TRBV6-3 and TRBJ1-5. The CDR3 sequence is 11 residues long. Looked up from germline, CDR1 is MNHEY and CDR2 is SVGEGT.

V and J are TRBV7-9 and TRBJ2-3. Per germline, CDR1 SEHNR and CDR2 FQNEAQ (reference sequence). CDR3 size: 13 residues. This CDR3 reads CASILHGVDTQYF.